This T cell receptor beta chain came from a study of shared clonotypes between healthy human individuals. Study-level results: With few donors, the genetic and exposure-history diversity represented was limited.

The CD4+ fraction was divided into a CD45RA+ naive subset and a CD45RA-negative memory subset. In the authors' methods: ImmunoSEQ output lacked quality scores and full-length reads, limiting matched filtering. Data came from immunoSEQ multiplex PCR; TCRdb stores just in-frame clones and leaves some out. The DNA gave D and trimming, while V, J and clone size come from that table. Here the sample spans about 2.4 million clones, about 92% being singletons. Note on this clone: Its matching antigen is unknown.

The CDR3 has 15 amino acids. V lost 4 bases to trimming and J lost 2 bases; unmatched junction nucleotides: 2. The germline V gene has CDR1 LGHNA and CDR2 YSLEER. The sequence was obtained from a man between 18 and 29 years old in good health. What was sequenced was naive CD4+ T cells sorted from blood. Indicated subset: CD45RA+ positively selected. The V gene is TRBV4-3, the J gene TRBJ2-1; the match to TRBD2 covers 10 bases. CDR3 sequence (DNA): TGCGCCAGCAGCCTTCTAGCGGGAGCCTACAATGAGCAGTTCTTC. Translated: CASSLLAGAYNEQFF.